This is a list of T cell receptor beta chains from one sample in a study of CD8 T cells in ankylosing spondylitis. TCRdb used MiXCR to reprocess the 5' RACE reads, holding one entry per CDR3 protein. The data hold 700,000 to 850,000 distinct CDR3 sequences, with approximately 10% observed a single time. Sequenced: blood, either unsorted or a sorted T cell fraction (not recorded which). These receptors originate from a male donor with ankylosing spondylitis. Each CDR3 is given with its conserved first and last residue. Fields, in order: CDR3 protein, CDR3 DNA, clone size, D gene, V gene, J gene. A D gene is named only where the DNA matches it firmly. A row's size may be missing; if present it is once, few, many or a size class.

cdr3_aa: CASSQTGTGLNSPLHF; cdr3_nt: TGTGCCAGCTCGCAGACCGGGACAGGACTCAATTCACCCCTCCACTTT; clone_size: few; d_call: TRBD1; v_call: TRBV18; j_call: TRBJ1-6
cdr3_aa: CASSQEGVQGPGTDTQYF; cdr3_nt: TGTGCCAGCAGCCAAGAGGGCGTACAAGGCCCGGGCACAGATACGCAGTATTTT; clone_size: few; d_call: NA; v_call: TRBV3-1; j_call: TRBJ2-3
cdr3_aa: CASSLMGQLNEKLFF; cdr3_nt: TGTGCCAGCAGCTTAATGGGGCAGCTTAATGAAAAACTGTTTTTT; clone_size: few; d_call: NA; v_call: TRBV7-2; j_call: TRBJ1-4
cdr3_aa: CATQDRSNTGELFF; cdr3_nt: TGTGCCACCCAAGACAGATCGAACACCGGGGAGCTGTTTTTT; clone_size: NA; d_call: NA; v_call: TRBV12-3/TRBV12-4; j_call: TRBJ2-2
cdr3_aa: CSAGTGSSYNSPLHF; cdr3_nt: TGCAGTGCCGGGACAGGGAGCTCCTATAATTCACCCCTCCACTTT; clone_size: many; d_call: TRBD1; v_call: TRBV20-1; j_call: TRBJ1-6
cdr3_aa: CASGQRTGVSYNEQFF; cdr3_nt: TGTGCTAGTGGGCAGCGTACAGGGGTCTCCTACAATGAGCAGTTCTTC; clone_size: NA; d_call: TRBD1; v_call: TRBV12-5; j_call: TRBJ2-1
cdr3_aa: CASSPGTGAPEQYF; cdr3_nt: TGTGCCAGCAGTCCCGGGACAGGAGCCCCCGAGCAGTACTTC; clone_size: NA; d_call: TRBD1; v_call: TRBV28; j_call: TRBJ2-7
cdr3_aa: CASSLALADTQYF; cdr3_nt: TGCGCCAGCAGCTTGGCCTTGGCAGATACGCAGTATTTT; clone_size: NA; d_call: NA; v_call: TRBV5-1; j_call: TRBJ2-3
cdr3_aa: CASSYARTQETQYF; cdr3_nt: TGTGCCAGCAGTTACGCAAGGACTCAAGAGACCCAGTACTTC; clone_size: few; d_call: NA; v_call: TRBV6-5; j_call: TRBJ2-5
cdr3_aa: CASSRRGQGSIQYF; cdr3_nt: TGTGCCAGCAGCAGACGGGGACAGGGGTCCATTCAGTACTTC; clone_size: few; d_call: TRBD1; v_call: TRBV7-2; j_call: TRBJ2-4
cdr3_aa: CSATRTSGGNEQFF; cdr3_nt: TGCAGTGCTACTCGGACTAGCGGGGGCAATGAGCAGTTCTTC; clone_size: few; d_call: TRBD2; v_call: TRBV20-1; j_call: TRBJ2-1
cdr3_aa: CASSGTIGYEQYF; cdr3_nt: TGTGCCAGCAGTGGAACCATAGGCTACGAGCAGTACTTC; clone_size: NA; d_call: NA; v_call: TRBV2; j_call: TRBJ2-7
cdr3_aa: CASSTYSQGSYEQYF; cdr3_nt: TGTGCCAGTAGTACTTACTCACAGGGATCCTACGAGCAGTACTTC; clone_size: NA; d_call: NA; v_call: TRBV19; j_call: TRBJ2-7
cdr3_aa: CASSLRGILGGELFF; cdr3_nt: TGTGCCAGCAGCCTAAGGGGGATCCTTGGCGGGGAGCTGTTTTTT; clone_size: NA; d_call: NA; v_call: TRBV28; j_call: TRBJ2-2
cdr3_aa: CSANYDLAGVLYNEQFF; cdr3_nt: TGCAGTGCTAATTACGATTTAGCGGGAGTTCTCTACAATGAGCAGTTCTTC; clone_size: many; d_call: TRBD2; v_call: TRBV20-1; j_call: TRBJ2-1
cdr3_aa: CASSSAGQGETQYF; cdr3_nt: TGTGCCAGTTCTTCCGCGGGACAGGGGGAGACCCAGTACTTC; clone_size: NA; d_call: TRBD1; v_call: TRBV19; j_call: TRBJ2-5
cdr3_aa: CASNLPREDTQYF; cdr3_nt: TGTGCCAGCAATTTACCAAGGGAAGATACGCAGTATTTT; clone_size: few; d_call: NA; v_call: TRBV6-6; j_call: TRBJ2-3
cdr3_aa: CASSSSGTPTYEQYF; cdr3_nt: TGTGCCAGCAGCTCGTCCGGGACGCCCACCTACGAGCAGTACTTC; clone_size: few; d_call: NA; v_call: TRBV7-2; j_call: TRBJ2-7
cdr3_aa: CASSSPGRGDTQYF; cdr3_nt: TGTGCCAGCAGCTCGCCGGGCCGGGGAGATACGCAGTATTTT; clone_size: few; d_call: NA; v_call: TRBV7-6; j_call: TRBJ2-3
cdr3_aa: CASSYEWGFMRGSSYEQYF; cdr3_nt: TGTGCCAGCAGTTACGAATGGGGCTTTATGCGGGGGAGCTCCTACGAGCAGTACTTC; clone_size: NA; d_call: TRBD2; v_call: TRBV6-2/TRBV6-3; j_call: TRBJ2-7
cdr3_aa: CSAMGSQETQYF; cdr3_nt: TGCAGTGCTATGGGGAGTCAAGAGACCCAGTACTTC; clone_size: few; d_call: NA; v_call: TRBV20-1; j_call: TRBJ2-5
cdr3_aa: CATSSDLPIFNQPQHF; cdr3_nt: TGTGCCACCAGCAGCGACCTCCCGATATTCAATCAGCCCCAGCATTTT; clone_size: NA; d_call: NA; v_call: TRBV15; j_call: TRBJ1-5
cdr3_aa: CASSPALSEGIIEKLFF; cdr3_nt: TGTGCCAGCAGCCCGGCTCTCTCCGAGGGGATCATTGAAAAACTGTTTTTT; clone_size: few; d_call: NA; v_call: TRBV7-9; j_call: TRBJ1-4
cdr3_aa: CASTRGGGSYNEQFF; cdr3_nt: TGCGCCAGCACGCGGGGAGGGGGCTCCTACAATGAGCAGTTCTTC; clone_size: few; d_call: NA; v_call: TRBV5-1; j_call: TRBJ2-1
cdr3_aa: CASSAYRSNQPQHF; cdr3_nt: TGTGCCAGCAGTGCCTACAGGAGTAATCAGCCCCAGCATTTT; clone_size: few; d_call: NA; v_call: TRBV27; j_call: TRBJ1-5